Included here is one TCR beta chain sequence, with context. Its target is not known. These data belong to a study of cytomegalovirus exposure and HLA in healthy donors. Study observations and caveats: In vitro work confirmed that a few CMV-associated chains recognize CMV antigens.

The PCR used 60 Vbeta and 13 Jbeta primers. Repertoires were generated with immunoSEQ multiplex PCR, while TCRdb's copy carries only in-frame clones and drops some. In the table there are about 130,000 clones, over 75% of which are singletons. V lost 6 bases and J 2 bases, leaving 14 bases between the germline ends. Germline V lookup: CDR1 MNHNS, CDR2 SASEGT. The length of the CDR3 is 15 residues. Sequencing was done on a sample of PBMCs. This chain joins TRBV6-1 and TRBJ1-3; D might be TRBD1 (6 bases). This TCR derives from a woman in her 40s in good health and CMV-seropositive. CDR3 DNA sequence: TGTGCCAGCAGGGACGACAGGCCACCTGGAAACACCATATATTTT. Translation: CASRDDRPPGNTIYF.